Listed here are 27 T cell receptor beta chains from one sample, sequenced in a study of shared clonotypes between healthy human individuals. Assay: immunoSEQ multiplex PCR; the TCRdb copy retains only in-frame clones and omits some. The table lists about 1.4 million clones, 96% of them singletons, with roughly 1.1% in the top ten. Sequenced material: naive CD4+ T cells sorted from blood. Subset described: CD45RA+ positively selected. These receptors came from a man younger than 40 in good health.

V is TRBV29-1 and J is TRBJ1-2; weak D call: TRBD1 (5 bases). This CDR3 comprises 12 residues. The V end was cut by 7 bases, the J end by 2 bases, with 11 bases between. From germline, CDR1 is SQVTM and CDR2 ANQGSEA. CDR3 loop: CSAQTENYGYTF. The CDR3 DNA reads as TGCAGCGCCCAGACAGAGAACTATGGCTACACCTTC.

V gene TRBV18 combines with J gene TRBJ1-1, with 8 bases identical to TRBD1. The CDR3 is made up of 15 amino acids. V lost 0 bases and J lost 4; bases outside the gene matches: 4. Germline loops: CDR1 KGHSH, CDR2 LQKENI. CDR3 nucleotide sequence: TGTGCCAGCTCACCACCCCAGGGGGCGGTCACTGAAGCTTTCTTT. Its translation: CASSPPQGAVTEAFF. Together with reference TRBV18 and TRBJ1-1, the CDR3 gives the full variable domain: NAGVMQNPRHLVRRRGQEARLRCSPMKGHSHVYWYRQLPEEGLKFMVYLQKENIIDESGMPKERFSAEFPKEGPSILRIQQVVRGDSAAYFCASSPPQGAVTEAFFGQGTRLTVV.

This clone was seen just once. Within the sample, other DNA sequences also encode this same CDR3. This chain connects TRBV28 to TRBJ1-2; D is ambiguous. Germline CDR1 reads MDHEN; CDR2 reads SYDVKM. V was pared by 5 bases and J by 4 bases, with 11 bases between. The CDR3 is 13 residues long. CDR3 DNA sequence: TGTGCCAGCAGTCTCCCTGGTAGCTATGGCTACACCTTC. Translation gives CASSLPGSYGYTF.

CDR3 in amino acids: CASTKTSLVSNEQFF. In DNA form, the CDR3 reads TGTGCCAGCACAAAAACTAGCTTGGTGTCCAATGAGCAGTTCTTC. The gene calls are TRBV6-6 and TRBJ2-1; the D gene is possibly TRBD2 (6 bases). The length of the CDR3 is 15 residues. The V gene's germline CDR1 is MNHNY and CDR2 SVGAGI (reference sequence). V lost 7 bases to trimming and J lost 6 bases, with 19 bases between them.

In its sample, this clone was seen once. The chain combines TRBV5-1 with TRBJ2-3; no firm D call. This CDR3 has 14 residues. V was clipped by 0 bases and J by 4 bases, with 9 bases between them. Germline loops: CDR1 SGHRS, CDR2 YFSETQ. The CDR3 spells CASSLAGNPDTQYF. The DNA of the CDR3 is TGCGCCAGCAGCTTGGCTGGGAATCCAGATACGCAGTATTTT.

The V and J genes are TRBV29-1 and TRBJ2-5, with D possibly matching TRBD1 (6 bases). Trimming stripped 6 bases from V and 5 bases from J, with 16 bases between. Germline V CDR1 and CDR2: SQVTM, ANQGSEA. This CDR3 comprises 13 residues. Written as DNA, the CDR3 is TGCAGCGTCACGAGCTGGGGGCGGGAGACCCAGTACTTC. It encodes CSVTSWGRETQYF.

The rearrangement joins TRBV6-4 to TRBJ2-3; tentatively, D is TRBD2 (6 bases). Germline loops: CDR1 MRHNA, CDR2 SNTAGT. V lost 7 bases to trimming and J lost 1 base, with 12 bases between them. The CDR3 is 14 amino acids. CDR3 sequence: CASKWRVGTDTQYF. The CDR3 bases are TGTGCCAGCAAGTGGAGGGTCGGCACAGATACGCAGTATTTT.

CDR3 residues: CASRGGGRYPLEQFF. The CDR3 DNA reads as TGTGCCAGCAGGGGCGGGGGTAGATATCCGCTTGAGCAGTTCTTC. The gene calls are TRBV6-1 and TRBJ2-1, with TRBD2 identical over 7 bases. Germline V gene sequence: CDR1 MNHNS, CDR2 SASEGT. V lost 6 bases, J lost 9 bases, and 14 bases stayed unmatched. The CDR3 has 15 amino acids.

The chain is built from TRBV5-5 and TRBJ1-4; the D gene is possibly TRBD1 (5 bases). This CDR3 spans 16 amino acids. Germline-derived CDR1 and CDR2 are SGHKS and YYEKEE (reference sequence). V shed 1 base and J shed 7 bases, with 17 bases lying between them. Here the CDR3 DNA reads TGTGCCAGCAGCTTGAGGAACGCAGGGTCGGGTGAAAAACTGTTTTTT. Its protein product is CASSLRNAGSGEKLFF.

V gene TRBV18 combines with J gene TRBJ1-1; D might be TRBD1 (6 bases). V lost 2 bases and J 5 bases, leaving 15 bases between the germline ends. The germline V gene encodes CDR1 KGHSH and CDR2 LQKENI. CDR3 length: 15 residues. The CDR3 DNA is TGTGCCAGCTCACCATTTGTATCCCAGGGGACTGAAGCTTTCTTT. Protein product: CASSPFVSQGTEAFF.

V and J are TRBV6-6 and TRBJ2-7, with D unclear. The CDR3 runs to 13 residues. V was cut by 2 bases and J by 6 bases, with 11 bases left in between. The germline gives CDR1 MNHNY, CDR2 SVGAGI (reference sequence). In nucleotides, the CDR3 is TGTGCCAGCAGTTACCGTCCATGGATCGAGCAGTACTTC. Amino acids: CASSYRPWIEQYF.

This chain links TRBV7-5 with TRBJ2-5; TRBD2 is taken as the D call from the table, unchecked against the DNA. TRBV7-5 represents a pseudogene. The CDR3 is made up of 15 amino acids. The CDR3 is CVRSLVRESRETQYF. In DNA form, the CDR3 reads TGTGTCAGAAGCTTAGTTCGGGAGTCCCGAGAGACCCAGTACTTC.

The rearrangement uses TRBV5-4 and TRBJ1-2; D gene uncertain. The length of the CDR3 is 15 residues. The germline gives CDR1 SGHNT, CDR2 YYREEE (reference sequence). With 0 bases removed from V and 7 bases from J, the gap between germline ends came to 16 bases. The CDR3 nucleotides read TGTGCCAGCAGCTTGGGTGATGGAGGCAGGTCTGGCTACACCTTC. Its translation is CASSLGDGGRSGYTF.

Written as DNA, the CDR3 is TGTGCCAGTAGTAATAGGGGCAATCAGCCCCAGCATTTT. Protein: CASSNRGNQPQHF. The chain combines TRBV19 with TRBJ1-5; D remains unclear. Germline V CDR1 and CDR2: LNHDA, SQIVND (reference sequence). CDR3 size: 13 residues. V was shortened by 4 bases and J by 2 bases, with 6 bases between the two germline ends.

CDR3 sequence: CASSLVVGRSYEQYF. The CDR3 nucleotides read TGTGCCAGCAGTTTAGTGGTCGGGCGGTCCTACGAGCAGTACTTC. V usage is TRBV27 and J usage is TRBJ2-7; D is unclear. The V gene lost 2 bases and the J gene lost 1 base, with 12 bases spanning the gap. CDR1 and CDR2 (germline): MNHEY, SMNVEV (reference sequence). The CDR3 covers 15 residues.

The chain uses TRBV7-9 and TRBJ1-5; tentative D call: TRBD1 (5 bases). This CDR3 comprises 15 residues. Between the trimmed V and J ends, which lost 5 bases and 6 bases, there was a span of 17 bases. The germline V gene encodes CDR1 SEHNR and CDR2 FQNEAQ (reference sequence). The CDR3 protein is CASSTGTGGSQPQHF. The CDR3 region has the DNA TGTGCCAGCAGCACTGGGACGGGAGGAAGTCAGCCCCAGCATTTT.

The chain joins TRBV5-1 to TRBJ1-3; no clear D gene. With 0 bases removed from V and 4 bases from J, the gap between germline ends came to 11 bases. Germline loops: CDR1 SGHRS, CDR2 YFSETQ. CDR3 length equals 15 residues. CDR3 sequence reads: CASSLAVTEGNTIYF. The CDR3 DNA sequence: TGCGCCAGCAGCTTGGCGGTGACGGAGGGAAACACCATATATTTT.

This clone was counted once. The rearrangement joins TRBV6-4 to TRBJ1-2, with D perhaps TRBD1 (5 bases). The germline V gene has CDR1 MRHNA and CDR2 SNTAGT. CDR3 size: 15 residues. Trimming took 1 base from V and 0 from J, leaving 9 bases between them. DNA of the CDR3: TGTGCCAGCAGTGACTTAGGAGGGGCTAACTATGGCTACACCTTC. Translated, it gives CASSDLGGANYGYTF.

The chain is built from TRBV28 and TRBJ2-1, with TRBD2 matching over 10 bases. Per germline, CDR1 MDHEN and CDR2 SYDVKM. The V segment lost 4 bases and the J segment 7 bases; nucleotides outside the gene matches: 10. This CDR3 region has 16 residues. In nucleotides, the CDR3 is TGTGCCAGCAGTTCACCCAGCGGGAGGGCAGGAAATGAGCAGTTCTTC. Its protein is CASSSPSGRAGNEQFF.

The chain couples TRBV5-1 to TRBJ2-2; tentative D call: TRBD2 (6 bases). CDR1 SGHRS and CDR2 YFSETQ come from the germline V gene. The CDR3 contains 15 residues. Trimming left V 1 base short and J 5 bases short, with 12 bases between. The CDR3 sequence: CASSLHEGGTGELFF. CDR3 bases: TGCGCCAGCAGCTTGCACGAGGGAGGAACCGGGGAGCTGTTTTTT.

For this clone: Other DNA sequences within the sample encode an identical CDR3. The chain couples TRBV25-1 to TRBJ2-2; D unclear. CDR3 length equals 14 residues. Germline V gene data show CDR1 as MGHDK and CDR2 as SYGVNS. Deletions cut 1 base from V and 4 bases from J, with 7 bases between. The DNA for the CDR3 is TGTGCCAGCAGTGAATTCGGCGGCACCGGGGAGCTGTTTTTT. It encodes CASSEFGGTGELFF. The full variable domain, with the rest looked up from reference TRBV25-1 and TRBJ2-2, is EADIYQTPRYLVIGTGKKITLECSQTMGHDKMYWYQQDPGMELHLIHYSYGVNSTEKGDLSSESTVSRIRTEHFPLTLESARPSHTSQYLCASSEFGGTGELFFGEGSRLTVL.

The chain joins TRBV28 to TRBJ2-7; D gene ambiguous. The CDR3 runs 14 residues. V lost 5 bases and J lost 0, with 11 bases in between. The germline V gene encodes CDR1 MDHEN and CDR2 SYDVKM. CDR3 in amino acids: CASSPLLSSYEQYF. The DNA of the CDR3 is TGTGCCAGCAGTCCCCTACTGAGCTCCTACGAGCAGTACTTC.

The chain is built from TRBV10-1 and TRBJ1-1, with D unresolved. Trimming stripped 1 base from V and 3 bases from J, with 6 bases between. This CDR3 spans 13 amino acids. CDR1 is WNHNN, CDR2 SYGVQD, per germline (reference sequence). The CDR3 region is CASSEYRDTEAFF. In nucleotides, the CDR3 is TGCGCCAGCAGTGAGTATAGGGACACTGAAGCTTTCTTT.

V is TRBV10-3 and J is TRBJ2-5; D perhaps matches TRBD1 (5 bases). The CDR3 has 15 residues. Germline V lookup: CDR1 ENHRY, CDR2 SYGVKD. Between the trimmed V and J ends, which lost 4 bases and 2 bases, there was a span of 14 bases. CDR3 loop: CAISGVSQEQETQYF. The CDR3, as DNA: TGTGCCATCAGTGGGGTCTCACAGGAACAAGAGACCCAGTACTTC.

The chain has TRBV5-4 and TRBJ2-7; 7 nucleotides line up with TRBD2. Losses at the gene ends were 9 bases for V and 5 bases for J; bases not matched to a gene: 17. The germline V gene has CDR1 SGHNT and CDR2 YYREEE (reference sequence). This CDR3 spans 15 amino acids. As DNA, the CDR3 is TGTGCCACACAGAGGCGGGAGAGCGCCAGCAACGAGCAGTACTTC. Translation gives CATQRRESASNEQYF.

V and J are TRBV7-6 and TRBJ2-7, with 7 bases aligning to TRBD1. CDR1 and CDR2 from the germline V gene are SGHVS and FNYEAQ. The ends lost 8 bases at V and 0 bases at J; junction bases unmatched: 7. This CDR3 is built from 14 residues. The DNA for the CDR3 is TGTGCCAGCCAACAGGGGCCGATCTCCTACGAGCAGTACTTC. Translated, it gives CASQQGPISYEQYF.

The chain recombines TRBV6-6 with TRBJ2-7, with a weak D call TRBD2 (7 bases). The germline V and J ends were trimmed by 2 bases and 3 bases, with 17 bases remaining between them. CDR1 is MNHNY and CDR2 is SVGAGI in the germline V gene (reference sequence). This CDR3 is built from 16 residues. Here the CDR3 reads CASSYPSGGGGYEQYF. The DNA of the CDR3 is TGTGCCAGCAGTTACCCCTCTGGGGGAGGGGGCTACGAGCAGTACTTC.